A single sample is the source of the 5 T cell receptor beta chains below, sequenced in a study of T cells in Graves' hyperthyroidism and ophthalmopathy (dated by TCRdb to about 2019). Libraries came from multiplex PCR. Sequencing was performed on an Illumina HiSeq 2000. The TCR beta CDR3 regions were amplified from the RNA transcripts. The first round of RT-PCR for the TCR CDR3 was performed with the HTBI primer set and the Qiagen OneStep RT-PCR kit. Through fastp at Q25 and MiXCR, TCRdb rebuilt clones from the public reads, retaining in-frame beta chains. Rows matching on CDR3 protein sequence are summarized as one entry with the most common DNA and genes. The sample yields about 610,000 distinct CDR3 sequences; around 16% were counted once. The top ten clonotypes cover more than 3% of the sample. Sequences were obtained from blood. Receptors were obtained from a woman aged 40 to 50 with Graves' ophthalmopathy.

About this clonotype: The junction differs from germline at one of its ends, possibly a read error. The rearrangement joins TRBV20-1 to TRBJ1-6; D is perhaps TRBD1 (5 bases). CDR3 size: 12 residues. Germline CDR1 and CDR2: DFQATT and SNEGSKA (reference sequence). CDR3 coding DNA: TGCAGTACTAGACAACAGGATTCACCCCTCCACTTT. Amino acids: CSTRQQDSPLHF.

This clonotype appeared many times. V is TRBV5-1 and J is TRBJ2-7, with D perhaps assigned TRBD1 or TRBD2 (5 bases each). The germline V gene encodes CDR1 SGHRS and CDR2 YFSETQ. V gave up 4 bases and J gave up 4 bases, with 9 bases separating them. This CDR3 region has 12 residues. The CDR3 region has the DNA TGCGCCAGCAGCGGGGACGGATACGAGCAGTACTTC. Its translation is CASSGDGYEQYF.

This clonotype was detected ten times or more. The rearrangement links TRBV20-1 to TRBJ2-1; D gene ambiguous. The CDR3 totals 14 residues. Germline loops: CDR1 DFQATT, CDR2 SNEGSKA (reference sequence). Trimming stripped 0 bases from V and 7 bases from J, with 13 bases between. CDR3 in amino acids: CSARDLRYANEQFF. The CDR3 DNA is TGCAGTGCTAGAGACCTTCGGTACGCTAATGAGCAGTTCTTC.

This clonotype was found many times. V gene TRBV11-2 combines with J gene TRBJ1-4, with D perhaps matching TRBD1 (5 bases). Trimming took off 1 base at V and 3 bases at J, with 12 bases between the two ends. Germline V CDR1 and CDR2: SGHAT, FQNNGV. The CDR3 covers 16 residues. CDR3 sequence: CASSLVLGPSNEKLFF. CDR3 coding DNA: TGTGCCAGCAGCTTAGTTCTGGGACCATCTAATGAAAAACTGTTTTTT.

This clonotype showed up many times. This chain connects TRBV2 to TRBJ2-2, with 7 positions matching TRBD1. V was pared by 4 bases and J by 3 bases, with 5 bases of the junction left unmatched. There are 15 residues in the CDR3. Germline CDR1 reads SNHLY; CDR2 reads FYNNEI. The CDR3 bases are TGTGCCAGCAGTGGGGGACAGACGTACACCGGGGAGCTGTTTTTT. The encoded protein is CASSGGQTYTGELFF. The variable domain in full, completed from reference TRBV2 and TRBJ2-2, reads EPEVTQTPSHQVTQMGQEVILRCVPISNHLYFYWYRQILGQKVEFLVSFYNNEISEKSEIFDDQFSVERPDGSNFTLKIRSTKLEDSAMYFCASSGGQTYTGELFFGEGSRLTVL.